The TCR beta chain under discussion was sequenced for a study of blood T cell repertoires in COVID-19. Study background: Italy, Spain and the United States were the sources of the convalescent and acute COVID-19 samples. In each case, the material was cDNA or gDNA derived from T cells, B-cell-depleted T cells, or PBMCs.

Between the trimmed V and J ends, which lost 3 bases and 3 bases, there was a span of 12 bases. This CDR3 has 15 amino acids. CDR1 MGHDK and CDR2 SYGVNS come from the germline V gene. In the original workflow: Estimation of nucleated cell counts relied on the amplification of reference gene primers. This table comes from immunoSEQ multiplex PCR, and its TCRdb copy is limited to in-frame clones, with some not included. The DNA was the basis for D and trimming; V, J and clone size are from that table. The sample consists of about 280,000 clones, 70% to 90% of them appearing once. The clonotype originates from a man between 18 and 29 years old with active or convalescent COVID-19. Sequenced sample: peripheral blood. The chain is built from TRBV25-1 and TRBJ2-1; the D gene is possibly TRBD2 (5 bases). The CDR3 DNA sequence: TGTGCCAGCAGTGATGGGGTAGCGCTCTACAATGAGCAGTTCTTC. It translates to CASSDGVALYNEQFF.